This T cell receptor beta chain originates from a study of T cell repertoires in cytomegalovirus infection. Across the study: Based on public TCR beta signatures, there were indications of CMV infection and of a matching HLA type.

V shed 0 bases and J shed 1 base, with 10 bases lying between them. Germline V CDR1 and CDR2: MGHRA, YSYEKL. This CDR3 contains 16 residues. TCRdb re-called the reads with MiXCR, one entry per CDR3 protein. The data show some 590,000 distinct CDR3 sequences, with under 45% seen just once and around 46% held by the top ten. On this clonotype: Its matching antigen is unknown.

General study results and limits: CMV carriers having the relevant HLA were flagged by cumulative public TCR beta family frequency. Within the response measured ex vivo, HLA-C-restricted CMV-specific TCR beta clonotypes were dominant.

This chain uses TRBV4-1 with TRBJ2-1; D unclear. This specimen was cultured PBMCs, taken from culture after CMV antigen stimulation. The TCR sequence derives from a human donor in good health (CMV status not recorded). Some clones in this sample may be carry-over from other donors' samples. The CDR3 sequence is CASSQDFAGSYNEQFF. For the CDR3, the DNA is TGCGCCAGCAGCCAAGATTTTGCAGGTTCCTACAATGAGCAGTTCTTC.